A selection of T cell receptor beta chains follows, all from one sample in a study of cytomegalovirus exposure and HLA in healthy donors. Sequenced by immunoSEQ multiplex PCR; TCRdb stores in-frame clones only, minus some. The table shows 200,000 to 250,000 clones, with approximately 78% occurring only once. Sample: PBMCs. Source of these receptors: a middle-aged woman in good health and CMV-seronegative. Both conserved end residues are part of each CDR3. Fields, in order: clone size, D gene, V gene, J gene, CDR3 DNA, CDR3 protein. A D gene is named only where the DNA matches it firmly. Size is stated for part of the rows, as once, few or many counts, or as a class when the clone is expanded.

clone size: -
D gene: -
V gene: TRBV6-1
J gene: TRBJ2-7
CDR3 DNA: TGTGCCGGGGAGTCTCCCTTTTCCTACGAGCAGTACTTC
CDR3 protein: CAGESPFSYEQYF

clone size: -
D gene: -
V gene: TRBV5-1
J gene: TRBJ2-7
CDR3 DNA: TGCGCCAACAGCACGCAGGGTACGAAAGGCGAGCAGTACTTC
CDR3 protein: CANSTQGTKGEQYF

clone size: -
D gene: TRBD1
V gene: TRBV10-3
J gene: TRBJ1-2
CDR3 DNA: TGTGCCATCAGTGGACAGGGAGGCTACACCTTC
CDR3 protein: CAISGQGGYTF

clone size: -
D gene: -
V gene: TRBV2
J gene: TRBJ1-2
CDR3 DNA: TGTGCCAGCAACTCTCAAGCGAGGAGTGGCTACACCTTC
CDR3 protein: CASNSQARSGYTF

clone size: -
D gene: TRBD2
V gene: TRBV7-9
J gene: TRBJ2-5
CDR3 DNA: TGTGCCAGCAGCTTAGGGATCAGCGGGGGACAGACCCAGTACTTC
CDR3 protein: CASSLGISGGQTQYF

clone size: -
D gene: TRBD1
V gene: TRBV2
J gene: TRBJ1-4
CDR3 DNA: TGTGCCAGCAGTGCGGCGGGGGCAGGGGGCACTAATGAAAAACTGTTTTTT
CDR3 protein: CASSAAGAGGTNEKLFF

clone size: -
D gene: -
V gene: TRBV19
J gene: TRBJ1-1
CDR3 DNA: TGTGCCAGTAGTGGGGGGTTTACTGAAGCTTTCTTT
CDR3 protein: CASSGGFTEAFF

clone size: once
D gene: -
V gene: TRBV5-1
J gene: TRBJ1-1
CDR3 DNA: TGCGCCAGCAGCTTCATCAGCGAGAACACTGAAGCTTTCTTT
CDR3 protein: CASSFISENTEAFF

clone size: few
D gene: TRBD1
V gene: TRBV18
J gene: TRBJ2-7
CDR3 DNA: TGTGCCAGCTCACCCCCGGGACAGGGGACCTACGAGCAGTACTTC
CDR3 protein: CASSPPGQGTYEQYF

clone size: -
D gene: -
V gene: TRBV7-2
J gene: TRBJ1-5
CDR3 DNA: TGTGCCAGCAGCTTAGACAGGGCTAGCAATCAGCCCCAGCATTTT
CDR3 protein: CASSLDRASNQPQHF

clone size: -
D gene: -
V gene: TRBV27
J gene: TRBJ2-7
CDR3 DNA: TGTGCCAGCAGAGCTGGGACTTTCTACGAGCAGTACTTC
CDR3 protein: CASRAGTFYEQYF

clone size: -
D gene: -
V gene: TRBV10-1
J gene: TRBJ1-5
CDR3 DNA: TGCGCCAGCAGTACCCGGACAGCTAATCAGCCCCAGCATTTT
CDR3 protein: CASSTRTANQPQHF